This TCR beta chain was profiled in a study of blood T cell repertoires in COVID-19. With 7 bases clipped from V and 1 base from J, the junction kept 5 bases outside the gene matches. Germline V gene lookup returns CDR1 MGHDK and CDR2 SYGVNS. The CDR3 length is 14 residues. Two negative PCRs, clearance, or symptom resolution characterized the recovered Cohort 3 donors. The repertoire was sequenced with immunoSEQ multiplex PCR; TCRdb's copy has only in-frame clones and lacks some. The sample consists of around 46,000 clones, approximately 86% of them appearing once. In its sample, this clone was seen once.

The V gene is TRBV25-1, the J gene TRBJ2-7; 9 bases match TRBD1. This TCR was recovered from a woman aged 50 to 60 who had recovered from COVID-19. Source material: PBMCs or T cells enriched from blood (not recorded which). CDR3 sequence (DNA): TGTGCCAGCAAGCGACAGGGGGGTTCCTACGAGCAGTACTTC. Amino acid sequence: CASKRQGGSYEQYF.